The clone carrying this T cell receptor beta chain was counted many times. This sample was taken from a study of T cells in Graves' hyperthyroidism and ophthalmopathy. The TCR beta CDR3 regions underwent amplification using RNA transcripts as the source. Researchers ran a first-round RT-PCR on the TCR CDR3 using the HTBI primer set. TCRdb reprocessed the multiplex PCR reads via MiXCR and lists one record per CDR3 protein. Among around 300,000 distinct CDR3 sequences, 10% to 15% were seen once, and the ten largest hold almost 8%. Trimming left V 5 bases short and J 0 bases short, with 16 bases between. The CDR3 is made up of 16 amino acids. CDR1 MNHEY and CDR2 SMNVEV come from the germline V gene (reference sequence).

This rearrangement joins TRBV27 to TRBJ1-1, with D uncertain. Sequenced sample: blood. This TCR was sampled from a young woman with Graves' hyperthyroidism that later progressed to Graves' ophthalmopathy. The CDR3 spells CASSPTPLFLNTEAFF. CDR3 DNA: TGTGCCAGCAGTCCAACCCCCCTTTTCCTGAACACTGAAGCTTTCTTT.